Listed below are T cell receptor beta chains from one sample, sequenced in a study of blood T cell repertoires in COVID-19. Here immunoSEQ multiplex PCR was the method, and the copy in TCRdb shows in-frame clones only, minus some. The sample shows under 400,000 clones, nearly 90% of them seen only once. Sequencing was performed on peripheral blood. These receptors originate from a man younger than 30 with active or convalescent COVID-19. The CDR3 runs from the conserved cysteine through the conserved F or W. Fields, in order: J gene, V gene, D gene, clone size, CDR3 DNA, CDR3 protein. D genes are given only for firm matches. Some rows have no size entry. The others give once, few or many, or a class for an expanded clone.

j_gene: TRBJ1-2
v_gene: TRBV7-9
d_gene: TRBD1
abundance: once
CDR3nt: TGTGCCAGCAGCTTAAGCCAGGGGGTTGATGGCTACACCTTC
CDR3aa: CASSLSQGVDGYTF

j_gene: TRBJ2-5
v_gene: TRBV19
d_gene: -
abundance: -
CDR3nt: TGTGCCAGTAGTATACAATGGGGTGGAGGGACCCAGTACTTC
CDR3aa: CASSIQWGGGTQYF

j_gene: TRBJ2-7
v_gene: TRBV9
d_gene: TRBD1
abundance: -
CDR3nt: TGTGCCAGCAGCCCACGACAGGGGTACTCCTCCTACGAGCAGTACTTC
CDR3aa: CASSPRQGYSSYEQYF

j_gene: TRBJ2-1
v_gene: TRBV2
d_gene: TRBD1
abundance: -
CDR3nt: TGTGCCAGCAGTGGGGACAGGAGTGAGCAGTTCTTC
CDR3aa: CASSGDRSEQFF

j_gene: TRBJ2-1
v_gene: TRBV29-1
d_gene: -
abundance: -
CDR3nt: TGCAGCGTTGCCGGACCTTCTCAGGGTGAGCAGTTCTTC
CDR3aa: CSVAGPSQGEQFF

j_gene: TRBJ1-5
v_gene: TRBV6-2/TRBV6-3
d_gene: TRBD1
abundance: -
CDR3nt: TGTGCCAGCAGTTACAGACAGGGGAATCAGCCCCAGCATTTT
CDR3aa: CASSYRQGNQPQHF

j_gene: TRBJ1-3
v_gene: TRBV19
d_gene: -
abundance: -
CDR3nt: TGTGCCAGTAGTATATCCGGGGAGCACACCATATATTTT
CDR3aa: CASSISGEHTIYF

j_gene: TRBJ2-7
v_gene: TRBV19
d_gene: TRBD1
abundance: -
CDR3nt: TGTGCCAGTAGTACCCGGACAGGGAACAACGAGCAGTACTTC
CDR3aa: CASSTRTGNNEQYF

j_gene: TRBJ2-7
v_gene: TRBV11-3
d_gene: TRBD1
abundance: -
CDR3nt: TGTGCCAGCAGCCCGGACAGGGATCGCTCCTACGAGCAGTACTTC
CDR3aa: CASSPDRDRSYEQYF

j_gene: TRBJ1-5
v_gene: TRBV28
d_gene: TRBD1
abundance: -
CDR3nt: TGTGCCAGCAGTCAGGACAGGGCAATGAAGAATCAGCCCCAGCATTTT
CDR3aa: CASSQDRAMKNQPQHF

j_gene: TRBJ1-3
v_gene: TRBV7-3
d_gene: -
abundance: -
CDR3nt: TGTGCCAGCAGTTCCCAGGGCCGAGCGGGAAACACCATATATTTT
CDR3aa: CASSSQGRAGNTIYF

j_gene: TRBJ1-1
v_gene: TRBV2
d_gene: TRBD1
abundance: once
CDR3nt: TGTGCCAGCAGTGAAGTTAGGGACAGGAGCATTGAAGCTTTCTTT
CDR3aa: CASSEVRDRSIEAFF

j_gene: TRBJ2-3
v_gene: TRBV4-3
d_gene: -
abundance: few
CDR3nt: TGCGCCAGCAGCCCACAAGGCGGGGCAGGGAGCACAGATACGCAGTATTTT
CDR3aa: CASSPQGGAGSTDTQYF

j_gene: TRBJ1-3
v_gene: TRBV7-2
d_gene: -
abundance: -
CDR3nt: TGTGCCAGCAGCCTGGACATCTCTGGAAACACCATATATTTT
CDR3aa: CASSLDISGNTIYF

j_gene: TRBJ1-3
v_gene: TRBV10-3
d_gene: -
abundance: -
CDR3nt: TGTGCCATCAGTGAGTCAGTGGCCTCTGGAAACACCATATATTTT
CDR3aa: CAISESVASGNTIYF

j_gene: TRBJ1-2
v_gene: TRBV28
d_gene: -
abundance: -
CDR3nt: TGTGCCAGCAGTTTGGGCCCAGGTTCCGGCTACACCTTC
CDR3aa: CASSLGPGSGYTF

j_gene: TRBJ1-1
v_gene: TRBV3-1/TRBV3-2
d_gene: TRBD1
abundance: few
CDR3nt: TGTGCCAGCAGCCAAGGTCTTTCGACAGGGGAAGCTTTCTTT
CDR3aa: CASSQGLSTGEAFF

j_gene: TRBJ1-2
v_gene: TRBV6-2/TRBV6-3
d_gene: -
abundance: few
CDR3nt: TGTGCCAGCAGTTACGAGGCAGGGCTCTATGGCTACACCTTC
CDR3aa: CASSYEAGLYGYTF

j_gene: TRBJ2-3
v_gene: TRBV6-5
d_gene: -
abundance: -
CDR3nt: TGTGCCAGCAGTAGGGGGGGGAGGGATACGCAGTATTTT
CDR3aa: CASSRGGRDTQYF

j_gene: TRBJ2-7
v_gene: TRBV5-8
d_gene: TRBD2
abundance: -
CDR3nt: TGTGCCAGCAGCTTGGCCACCGGACTAGCGTCGACCTACGAGCAGTACTTC
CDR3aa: CASSLATGLASTYEQYF

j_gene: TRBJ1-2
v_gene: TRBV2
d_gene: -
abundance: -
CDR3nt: TGTGCCAGCAGTGAGGCCAGGGTCGGTTTCTATGGCTACACCTTC
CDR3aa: CASSEARVGFYGYTF